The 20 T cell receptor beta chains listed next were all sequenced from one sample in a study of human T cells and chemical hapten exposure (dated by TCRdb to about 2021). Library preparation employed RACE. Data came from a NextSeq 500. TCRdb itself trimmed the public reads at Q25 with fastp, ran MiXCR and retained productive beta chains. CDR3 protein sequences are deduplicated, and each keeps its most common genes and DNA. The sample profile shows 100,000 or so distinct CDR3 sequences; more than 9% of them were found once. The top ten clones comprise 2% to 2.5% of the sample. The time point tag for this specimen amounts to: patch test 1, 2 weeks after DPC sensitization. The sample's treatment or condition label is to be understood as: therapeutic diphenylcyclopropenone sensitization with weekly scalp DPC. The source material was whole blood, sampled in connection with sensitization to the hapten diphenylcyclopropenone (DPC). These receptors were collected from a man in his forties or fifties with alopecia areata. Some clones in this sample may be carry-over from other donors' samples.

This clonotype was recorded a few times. The CDR3 loop is CASSLVGADTQYF. CDR3 sequence (DNA): TGTGCCAGCAGCTTGGTTGGGGCAGATACGCAGTATTTT. The chain is built from TRBV5-6 and TRBJ2-3; D is undetermined. V lost 0 bases to trimming and J lost 4 bases, with 6 bases between them. Germline CDR1 SGHDT, CDR2 YYEEEE. The CDR3 length is 13 residues.

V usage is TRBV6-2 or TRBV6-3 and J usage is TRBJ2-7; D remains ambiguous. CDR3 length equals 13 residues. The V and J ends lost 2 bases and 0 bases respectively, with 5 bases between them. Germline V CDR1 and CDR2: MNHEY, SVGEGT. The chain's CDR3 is CASSYPSSYEQYV. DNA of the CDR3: TGTGCCAGCAGTTACCCCAGCTCCTACGAGCAGTACGTC.

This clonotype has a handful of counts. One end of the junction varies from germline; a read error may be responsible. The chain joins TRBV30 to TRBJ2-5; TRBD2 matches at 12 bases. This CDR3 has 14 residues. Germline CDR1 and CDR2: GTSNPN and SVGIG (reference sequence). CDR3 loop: CAWKPGLAGSGQNF. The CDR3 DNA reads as TGTGCCTGGAAGCCGGGACTAGCGGGTTCAGGGCAAAACTTC.

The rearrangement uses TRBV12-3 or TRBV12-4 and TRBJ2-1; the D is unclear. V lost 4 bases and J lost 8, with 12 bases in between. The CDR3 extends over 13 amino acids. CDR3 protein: CASSSPAKDEQFF. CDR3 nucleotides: TGTGCCAGCAGTTCCCCCGCTAAGGATGAGCAGTTCTTC.

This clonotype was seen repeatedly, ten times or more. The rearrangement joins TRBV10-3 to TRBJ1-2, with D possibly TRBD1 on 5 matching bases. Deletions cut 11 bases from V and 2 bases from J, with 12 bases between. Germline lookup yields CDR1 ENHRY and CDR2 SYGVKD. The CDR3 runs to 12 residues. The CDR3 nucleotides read TGTGCCGGGCAGGGACCGAACTATGGCTACACCTTC. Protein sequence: CAGQGPNYGYTF.

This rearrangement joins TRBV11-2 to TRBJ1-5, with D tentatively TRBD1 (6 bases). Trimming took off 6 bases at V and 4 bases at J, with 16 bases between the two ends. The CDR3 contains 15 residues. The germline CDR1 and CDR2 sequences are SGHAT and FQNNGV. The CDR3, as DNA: TGTGCCAGCAGTCTTAGTGGGGGACAAAATCAGCCCCAGCATTTT. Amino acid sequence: CASSLSGGQNQPQHF.

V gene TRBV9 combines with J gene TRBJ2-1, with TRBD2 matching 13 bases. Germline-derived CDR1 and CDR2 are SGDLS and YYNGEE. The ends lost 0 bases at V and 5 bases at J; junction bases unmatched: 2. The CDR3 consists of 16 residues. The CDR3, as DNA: TGTGCCAGCAGCGTAGGTGGGACTAGCGGGAACAATGAGCAGTTCTTC. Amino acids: CASSVGGTSGNNEQFF.

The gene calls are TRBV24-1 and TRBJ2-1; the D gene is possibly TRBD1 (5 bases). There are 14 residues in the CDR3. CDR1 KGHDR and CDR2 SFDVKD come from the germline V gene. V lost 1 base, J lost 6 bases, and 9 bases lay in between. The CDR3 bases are TGTGCCACCAGTGATTTTAGACAGCCCAATGAGCAGTTCTTC. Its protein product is CATSDFRQPNEQFF.

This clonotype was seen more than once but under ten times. CDR3: CASSLDRRNEKLFF. CDR3 in DNA: TGTGCCAGCAGCTTGGACAGGCGGAATGAAAAACTGTTTTTT. The chain has TRBV5-6 and TRBJ1-4; a weak D match, TRBD1 (5 bases). CDR3 length: 14 residues. CDR1 and CDR2 (germline): SGHDT, YYEEEE. Trimming shortened V by 0 bases and J by 5 bases, and 8 bases separated the two germline ends.

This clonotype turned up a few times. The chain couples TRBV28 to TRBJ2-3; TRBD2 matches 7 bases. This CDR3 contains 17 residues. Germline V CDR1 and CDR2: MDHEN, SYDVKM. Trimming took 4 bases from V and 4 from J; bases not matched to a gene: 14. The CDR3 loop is CASSSSLGGRLSDTQYF. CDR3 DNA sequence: TGTGCCAGCAGTTCCTCCCTGGGCGGGAGATTATCAGATACGCAGTATTTT.

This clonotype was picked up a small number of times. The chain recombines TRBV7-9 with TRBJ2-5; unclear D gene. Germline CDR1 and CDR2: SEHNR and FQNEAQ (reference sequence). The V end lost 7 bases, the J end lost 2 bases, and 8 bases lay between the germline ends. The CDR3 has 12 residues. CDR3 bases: TGTGCCAGCAAAGGGATACAAGAGACCCAGTACTTC. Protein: CASKGIQETQYF.

The CDR3: CASSFSTDPNQPQHF. The DNA of the CDR3 is TGTGCCAGCAGTTTTTCGACAGATCCCAATCAGCCCCAGCATTTT. The chain joins TRBV12-3 or TRBV12-4 to TRBJ1-5; D possibly corresponds to TRBD1 (5 bases). The ends were cut back, 3 bases at V and 3 bases at J, with 12 bases in the middle. The CDR3 contains 15 residues.

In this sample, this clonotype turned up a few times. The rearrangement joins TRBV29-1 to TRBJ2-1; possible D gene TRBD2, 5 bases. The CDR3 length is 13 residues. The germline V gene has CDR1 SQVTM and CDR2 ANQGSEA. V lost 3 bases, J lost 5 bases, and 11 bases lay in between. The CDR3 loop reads CSVESGLDNEQFF. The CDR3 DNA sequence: TGCAGCGTTGAGTCGGGGTTGGACAATGAGCAGTTCTTC.

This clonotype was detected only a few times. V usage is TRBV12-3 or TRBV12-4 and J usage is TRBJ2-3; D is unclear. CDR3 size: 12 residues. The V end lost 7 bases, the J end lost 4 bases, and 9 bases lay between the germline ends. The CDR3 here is CASTRTADTQYF. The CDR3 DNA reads TGTGCCAGCACCCGGACGGCAGATACGCAGTATTTT.

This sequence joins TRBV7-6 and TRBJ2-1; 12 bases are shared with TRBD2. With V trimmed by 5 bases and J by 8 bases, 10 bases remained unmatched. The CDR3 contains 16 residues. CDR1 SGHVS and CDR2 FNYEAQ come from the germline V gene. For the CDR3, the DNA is TGTGCCAGCAGCCCCGGGACTAGCGGGCGGTATTATGAGCAGTTCTTC. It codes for CASSPGTSGRYYEQFF.

The CDR3 bases are TGTGCCAGCGGGCTAGATACGCAGTATTTT. This gives the protein CASGLDTQYF. The gene calls are TRBV7-9 and TRBJ2-3; D is unresolved. The germline V gene has CDR1 SEHNR and CDR2 FQNEAQ (reference sequence). CDR3 length: 10 residues. V was cut by 8 bases and J by 5 bases, with 5 bases left in between.

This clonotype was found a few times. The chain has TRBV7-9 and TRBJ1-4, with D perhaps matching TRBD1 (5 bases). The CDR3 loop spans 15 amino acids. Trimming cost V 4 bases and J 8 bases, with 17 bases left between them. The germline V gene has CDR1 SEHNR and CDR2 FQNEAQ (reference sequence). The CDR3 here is CASSSGSGLGEKLFF. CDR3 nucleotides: TGTGCCAGCAGCTCAGGGTCGGGCCTGGGGGAAAAACTGTTTTTT. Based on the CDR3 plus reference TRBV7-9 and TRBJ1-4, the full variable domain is DTGVSQNPRHKITKRGQNVTFRCDPISEHNRLYWYRQTLGQGPEFLTYFQNEAQLEKSRLLSDRFSAERPKGSFSTLEIQRTEQGDSAMYLCASSSGSGLGEKLFFGSGTQLSVL.

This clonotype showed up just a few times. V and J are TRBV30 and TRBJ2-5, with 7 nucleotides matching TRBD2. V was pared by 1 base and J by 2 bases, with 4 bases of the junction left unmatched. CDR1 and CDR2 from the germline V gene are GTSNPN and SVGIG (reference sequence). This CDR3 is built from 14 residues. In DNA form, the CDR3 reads TGTGCCTGGAGTGCGAAGCGGGATCAAGAGACCCAGTACTTC. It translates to CAWSAKRDQETQYF.

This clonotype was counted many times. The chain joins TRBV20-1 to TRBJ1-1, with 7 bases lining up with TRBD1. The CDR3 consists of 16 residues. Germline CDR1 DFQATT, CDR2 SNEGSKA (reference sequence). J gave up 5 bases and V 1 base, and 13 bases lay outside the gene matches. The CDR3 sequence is CSARGPLQGPGTEAFF. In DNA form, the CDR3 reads TGCAGTGCTAGAGGGCCCTTACAGGGGCCAGGGACTGAAGCTTTCTTT.

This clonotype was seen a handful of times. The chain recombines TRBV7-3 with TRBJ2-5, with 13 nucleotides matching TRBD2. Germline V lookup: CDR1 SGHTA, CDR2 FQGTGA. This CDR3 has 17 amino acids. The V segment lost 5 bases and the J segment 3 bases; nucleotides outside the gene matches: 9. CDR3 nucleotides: TGTGCCAGCAGCCCCGCTCCGGGACTAGCGGGAAAAGAGACCCAGTACTTC. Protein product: CASSPAPGLAGKETQYF. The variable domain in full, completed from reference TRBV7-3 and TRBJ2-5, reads GAGVSQTPSNKVTEKGKYVELRCDPISGHTALYWYRQSLGQGPEFLIYFQGTGAADDSGLPNDRFFAVRPEGSVSTLKIQRTERGDSAVYLCASSPAPGLAGKETQYFGPGTRLLVL.